A single sample gave rise to the 8 T cell receptor beta chains below, sequenced in a study of blood T cell repertoires in COVID-19. Sequenced by immunoSEQ multiplex PCR; TCRdb stores in-frame clones only, minus some. The sample consists of 65,000 to 85,000 clones, approximately 89% of them appearing once. Sequenced material: peripheral blood. The receptors come from a human donor in a cohort sampled during active COVID-19.

The V call is TRBV5-1, the J call TRBJ1-1; the match to TRBD1 covers 7 bases. The CDR3 has 16 residues. From germline, CDR1 is SGHRS and CDR2 YFSETQ. V shed 4 bases, J shed 4 bases, and the junction held 13 bases outside the gene matches. CDR3: CASSRGQGVASTEAFF. The CDR3 coding sequence is TGCGCCAGCAGCCGGGGGCAGGGGGTAGCATCCACTGAAGCTTTCTTT.

V usage is TRBV9 and J usage is TRBJ2-1; TRBD2 matches 8 bases. CDR3 length: 15 amino acids. V was pared by 0 bases and J by 6 bases, with 5 bases of the junction left unmatched. In germline, CDR1 is SGDLS, CDR2 YYNGEE. The CDR3 DNA follows: TGTGCCAGCAGCGTAGCGGATAGCGGGGCCAATGAGCAGTTCTTC. Protein sequence: CASSVADSGANEQFF.

The CDR3 region is CASSLTQGGYNEQFF. The CDR3 DNA is TGTGCCAGCAGCTTAACTCAGGGTGGGTACAATGAGCAGTTCTTC. The chain carries TRBV7-3 and TRBJ2-1, with D tentatively TRBD1 (5 bases). This CDR3 region has 15 residues. The germline V and J ends were trimmed by 0 bases and 4 bases, with 10 bases remaining between them. Germline lookup yields CDR1 SGHTA and CDR2 FQGTGA.

The V and J genes are TRBV7-7 and TRBJ2-2; D is ambiguous. The V end lost 5 bases, the J end lost 6 bases, and 10 bases lay between the germline ends. CDR1 and CDR2 (germline): SSHAT, FNYEAQ (reference sequence). This CDR3 is built from 13 residues. The CDR3 region is CASSPSPSGELFF. As DNA, the CDR3 is TGTGCCAGCAGCCCCTCCCCGTCCGGGGAGCTGTTTTTT.

The rearrangement joins TRBV25-1 to TRBJ1-1, with D tentatively TRBD1 (5 bases). Germline lookup yields CDR1 MGHDK and CDR2 SYGVNS. V lost 0 bases to trimming and J lost 4 bases, with 12 bases between them. The CDR3 is 15 residues long. This CDR3 is CASSEYLGAGTEAFF. The DNA for the CDR3 is TGTGCCAGCAGTGAATATTTAGGGGCAGGCACTGAAGCTTTCTTT.

The chain carries TRBV19 and TRBJ1-2; D is possibly TRBD1 (5 bases). The V end was cut by 6 bases, the J end by 0 bases, with 14 bases between. Germline loops: CDR1 LNHDA, CDR2 SQIVND (reference sequence). The CDR3 runs 15 residues. The CDR3 here is CASSTWGEANYGYTF. CDR3 DNA sequence: TGTGCCAGTAGCACTTGGGGCGAAGCTAACTATGGCTACACCTTC.

This clone was found once. This sequence joins TRBV7-8 and TRBJ1-3; TRBD1 might be the D (5 bases). The CDR3 loop spans 16 amino acids. CDR1 SGHVS and CDR2 FQNEAQ come from the germline V gene. The germline V and J ends were trimmed by 2 bases and 0 bases, with 11 bases remaining between them. The CDR3 DNA sequence: TGTGCCAGCAGCTTATTACAGGAACCCTCTGGAAACACCATATATTTT. Residues: CASSLLQEPSGNTIYF.

The rearrangement joins TRBV6-5 to TRBJ1-6; unclear D gene. The germline gives CDR1 MNHEY, CDR2 SVGAGI. V lost 6 bases to trimming and J lost 10 bases, with 13 bases between them. This CDR3 is built from 13 residues. CDR3 residues: CASRWEGRSPLHF. In DNA, the CDR3 is TGTGCCAGCAGATGGGAGGGTAGGTCACCCCTCCACTTT.